The clone carrying this TCR beta chain turned up a few times. Its antigen is unidentified. This specimen belongs to a study of response to subunit inactivated influenza vaccine. Study-level findings and limits: Authors suggested seasonal influenza vaccinations each recruit few new T cells.

TCRdb fed the RT-PCR reads into MiXCR, producing one record per CDR3 protein. Here the sample spans roughly 790,000 distinct CDR3 sequences, 21% being singletons. The CDR3 extends over 15 amino acids. Germline-derived CDR1 and CDR2 are LNHNV and YYDKDF (reference sequence). Trimming stripped 1 base from V and 0 bases from J, with 9 bases between. The sequence was collected from a man aged 45-65 years who received an inactivated influenza vaccine. The sample in question was PBMCs from blood, obtained roughly 5 days after vaccination. The rearrangement uses TRBV15 and TRBJ1-2; no reliable D call. CDR3 nucleotide sequence: TGTGCCACCAGCAGAGTAGCCCAAGCTAACTATGGCTACACCTTC. This translates into CATSRVAQANYGYTF. The complete variable domain, with remaining parts taken from reference TRBV15 and TRBJ1-2, reads DAMVIQNPRYQVTQFGKPVTLSCSQTLNHNVMYWYQQKSSQAPKLLFHYYDKDFNNEADTPDNFQSRRPNTSFCFLDIRSPGLGDTAMYLCATSRVAQANYGYTFGSGTRLTVV.